The 12 T cell receptor beta chains in this list originate from one sample, sequenced in a study of OX40 agonist ivuxolimab in advanced cancers. Repertoires were generated with immunoSEQ multiplex PCR, while TCRdb's copy carries only in-frame clones and drops some. The table lists some 83,000 clones, roughly nine tenths of them singletons. The sample in question was CD4+ or CD8+ T cells sorted from blood, obtained in a trial of the OX40 agonist ivuxolimab. The receptors derive from an adult with an advanced solid tumor such as melanoma, head and neck, liver or kidney cancer.

This chain uses TRBV2 with TRBJ2-1, with unresolved D. The V and J ends lost 4 bases and 4 bases respectively, with 14 bases between them. CDR1 SNHLY and CDR2 FYNNEI come from the germline V gene. This CDR3 is built from 15 residues. In nucleotides, the CDR3 is TGTGCCAGCAGTGCATCAGCCAACCGTTACAATGAGCAGTTCTTC. Its protein product is CASSASANRYNEQFF.

The rearrangement links TRBV30 to TRBJ1-1; the D is unclear. V was trimmed by 4 bases and J by 0 bases, leaving 9 bases between them. There are 13 residues in the CDR3. CDR1 is GTSNPN and CDR2 is SVGIG in the germline V gene (reference sequence). CDR3: CAWTFQVNTEAFF. The CDR3 nucleotides are TGTGCCTGGACGTTCCAGGTGAACACTGAAGCTTTCTTT.

The chain joins TRBV7-9 to TRBJ2-3, with D unresolved. Germline assignment: CDR1 SEHNR and CDR2 FQNEAQ (reference sequence). This CDR3 is built from 15 residues. V was pared by 1 base and J by 0 bases, with 8 bases between. For the CDR3, the DNA is TGTGCCAGCAGCTTAGTGGTATCAAGCACAGATACGCAGTATTTT. It codes for CASSLVVSSTDTQYF.

This chain links TRBV6-1 with TRBJ1-5, with D hard to call. CDR3 length equals 17 residues. CDR1 MNHNS and CDR2 SASEGT come from the germline V gene. Trimming shortened V by 3 bases and J by 0 bases, and 15 bases separated the two germline ends. CDR3 nucleotide sequence: TGTGCCAGCAGTGATGGAGTGCCCCCCTTTAGCAATCAGCCCCAGCATTTT. Translating gives CASSDGVPPFSNQPQHF.

This chain uses TRBV10-3 with TRBJ1-5; D is perhaps TRBD1 (5 bases). CDR1 is ENHRY and CDR2 is SYGVKD in the germline V gene. The ends were cut back, 0 bases at V and 2 bases at J, with 11 bases in the middle. This CDR3 has 16 amino acids. The CDR3 reads CAISESWGLGNQPQHF. For the CDR3, the DNA is TGTGCCATCAGTGAGTCCTGGGGGTTAGGCAATCAGCCCCAGCATTTT.

The rearrangement uses TRBV6-1 and TRBJ2-1; TRBD1 matches at 8 bases. V lost 1 base, J lost 6 bases, and 11 bases stayed unmatched. The germline CDR1 and CDR2 sequences are MNHNS and SASEGT. The CDR3 runs 17 residues. The DNA of the CDR3 is TGTGCCAGCAGTGAAGTCCCCTGGACAGGGAGCCTCAATGAGCAGTTCTTC. Translated: CASSEVPWTGSLNEQFF.

CDR3: CASSDYEQYF. CDR3 bases: TGTGCCAGCAGCGACTACGAGCAGTACTTC. J is TRBJ2-7 and V is TRBV7-6, with D unclear. This CDR3 region has 10 residues. Trimming stripped 5 bases from V and 3 bases from J, with 2 bases between. The germline V gene has CDR1 SGHVS and CDR2 FNYEAQ.

The CDR3 coding sequence is TGTGCCAGCAGTTTTGGAGGGGGTTACACTGAAGCTTTCTTT. Encoded protein: CASSFGGGYTEAFF. The chain carries TRBV28 and TRBJ1-1; a possible D gene is TRBD1 (6 bases). The CDR3 runs 14 residues. CDR1 is MDHEN and CDR2 is SYDVKM in the germline V gene. Between the trimmed V and J ends, which lost 3 bases and 3 bases, there was a span of 11 bases.

CDR3 sequence: CASSPWDRLGQSYTF. CDR3 nucleotides: TGTGCCAGCAGCCCCTGGGACAGGTTAGGTCAAAGCTACACCTTC. The V gene is TRBV7-9, the J gene TRBJ1-2, with TRBD1 identical over 8 bases. Germline CDR1 and CDR2: SEHNR and FQNEAQ (reference sequence). The CDR3 consists of 15 residues. The ends lost 5 bases at V and 9 bases at J; junction bases unmatched: 14.

The chain combines TRBV7-2 with TRBJ1-5; D not certain. V dropped 2 bases and J dropped 6 bases, with 8 bases sitting between them. Germline CDR1 reads SGHTA; CDR2 reads FQGNSA. The CDR3 is 13 amino acids. This CDR3 is CASSLSVGQPQHF. The CDR3 DNA sequence: TGTGCCAGCAGCTTATCCGTCGGTCAGCCCCAGCATTTT. The full variable domain, rest sourced from reference TRBV7-2 and TRBJ1-5, is GAGVSQSPSNKVTEKGKDVELRCDPISGHTALYWYRQSLGQGLEFLIYFQGNSAPDKSGLPSDRFSAERTGGSVSTLTIQRTQQEDSAVYLCASSLSVGQPQHFGDGTRLSIL.

The chain links TRBV30 to TRBJ2-1; TRBD2 aligns across 9 bases. This CDR3 comprises 15 residues. Germline V gene lookup returns CDR1 GTSNPN and CDR2 SVGIG (reference sequence). Germline trimming cut 0 bases from V and 7 bases from J; bases unmatched to any gene: 7. The CDR3 spells CAWSVPREGHNEQFF. Here the CDR3 DNA reads TGTGCCTGGAGTGTACCGCGGGAGGGCCATAATGAGCAGTTCTTC.

This chain uses TRBV27 with TRBJ1-5; maybe TRBD1 (6 bases). V shed 6 bases and J shed 6 bases, with 12 bases lying between them. Germline V gene sequence: CDR1 MNHEY, CDR2 SMNVEV (reference sequence). CDR3 length: 13 amino acids. The CDR3 bases are TGTGCCAGCAGGACAGGCCGGGGTCAGCCCCAGCATTTT. Amino acids: CASRTGRGQPQHF.